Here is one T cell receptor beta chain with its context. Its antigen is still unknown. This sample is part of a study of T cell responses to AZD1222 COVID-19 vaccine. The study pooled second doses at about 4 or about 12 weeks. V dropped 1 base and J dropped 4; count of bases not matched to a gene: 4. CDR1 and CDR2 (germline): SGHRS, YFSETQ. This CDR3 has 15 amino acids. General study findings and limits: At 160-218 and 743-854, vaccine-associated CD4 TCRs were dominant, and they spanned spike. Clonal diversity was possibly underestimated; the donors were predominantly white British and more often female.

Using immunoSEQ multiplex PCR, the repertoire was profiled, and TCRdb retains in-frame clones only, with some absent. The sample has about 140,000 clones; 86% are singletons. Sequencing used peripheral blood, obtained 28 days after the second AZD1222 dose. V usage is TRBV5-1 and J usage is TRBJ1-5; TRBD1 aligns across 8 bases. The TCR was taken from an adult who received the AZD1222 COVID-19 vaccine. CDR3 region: CASSLSGGGNQPQHF. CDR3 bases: TGCGCCAGCAGCTTGTCAGGGGGCGGGAATCAGCCCCAGCATTTT.